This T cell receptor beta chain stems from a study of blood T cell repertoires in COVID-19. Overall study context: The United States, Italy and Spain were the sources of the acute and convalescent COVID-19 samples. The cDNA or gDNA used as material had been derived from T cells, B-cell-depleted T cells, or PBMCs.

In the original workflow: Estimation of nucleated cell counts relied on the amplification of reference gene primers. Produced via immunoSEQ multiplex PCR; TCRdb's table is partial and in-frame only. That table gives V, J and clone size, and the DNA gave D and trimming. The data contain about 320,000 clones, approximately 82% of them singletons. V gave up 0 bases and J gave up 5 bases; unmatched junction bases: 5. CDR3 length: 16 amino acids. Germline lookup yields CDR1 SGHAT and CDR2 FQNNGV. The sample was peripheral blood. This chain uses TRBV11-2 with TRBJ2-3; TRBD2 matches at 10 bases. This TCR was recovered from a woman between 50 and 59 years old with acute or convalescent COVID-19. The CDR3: CASSLEGTSDIDTQYF. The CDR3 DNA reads TGTGCCAGCAGCTTAGAAGGGACTAGCGACATAGATACGCAGTATTTT.